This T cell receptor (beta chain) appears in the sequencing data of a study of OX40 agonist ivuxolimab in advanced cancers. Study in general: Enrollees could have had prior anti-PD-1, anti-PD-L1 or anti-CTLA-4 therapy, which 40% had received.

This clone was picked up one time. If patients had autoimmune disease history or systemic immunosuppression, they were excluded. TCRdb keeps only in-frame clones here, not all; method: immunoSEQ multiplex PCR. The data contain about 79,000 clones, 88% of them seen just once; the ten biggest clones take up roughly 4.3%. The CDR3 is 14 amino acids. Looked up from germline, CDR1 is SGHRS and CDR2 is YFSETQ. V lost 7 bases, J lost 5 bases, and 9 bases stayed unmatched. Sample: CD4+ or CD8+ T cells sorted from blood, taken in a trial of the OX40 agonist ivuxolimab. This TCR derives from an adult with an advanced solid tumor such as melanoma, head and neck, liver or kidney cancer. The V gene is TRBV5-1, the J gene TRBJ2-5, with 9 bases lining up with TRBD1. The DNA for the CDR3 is TGCGCCAGCGGGGGTACAGGGGGCCAGGAGACCCAGTACTTC. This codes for CASGGTGGQETQYF. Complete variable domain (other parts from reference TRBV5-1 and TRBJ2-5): KAGVTQTPRYLIKTRGQQVTLSCSPISGHRSVSWYQQTPGQGLQFLFEYFSETQRNKGNFPGRFSGRQFSNSRSEMNVSTLELGDSALYLCASGGTGGQETQYFGPGTRLLVL.